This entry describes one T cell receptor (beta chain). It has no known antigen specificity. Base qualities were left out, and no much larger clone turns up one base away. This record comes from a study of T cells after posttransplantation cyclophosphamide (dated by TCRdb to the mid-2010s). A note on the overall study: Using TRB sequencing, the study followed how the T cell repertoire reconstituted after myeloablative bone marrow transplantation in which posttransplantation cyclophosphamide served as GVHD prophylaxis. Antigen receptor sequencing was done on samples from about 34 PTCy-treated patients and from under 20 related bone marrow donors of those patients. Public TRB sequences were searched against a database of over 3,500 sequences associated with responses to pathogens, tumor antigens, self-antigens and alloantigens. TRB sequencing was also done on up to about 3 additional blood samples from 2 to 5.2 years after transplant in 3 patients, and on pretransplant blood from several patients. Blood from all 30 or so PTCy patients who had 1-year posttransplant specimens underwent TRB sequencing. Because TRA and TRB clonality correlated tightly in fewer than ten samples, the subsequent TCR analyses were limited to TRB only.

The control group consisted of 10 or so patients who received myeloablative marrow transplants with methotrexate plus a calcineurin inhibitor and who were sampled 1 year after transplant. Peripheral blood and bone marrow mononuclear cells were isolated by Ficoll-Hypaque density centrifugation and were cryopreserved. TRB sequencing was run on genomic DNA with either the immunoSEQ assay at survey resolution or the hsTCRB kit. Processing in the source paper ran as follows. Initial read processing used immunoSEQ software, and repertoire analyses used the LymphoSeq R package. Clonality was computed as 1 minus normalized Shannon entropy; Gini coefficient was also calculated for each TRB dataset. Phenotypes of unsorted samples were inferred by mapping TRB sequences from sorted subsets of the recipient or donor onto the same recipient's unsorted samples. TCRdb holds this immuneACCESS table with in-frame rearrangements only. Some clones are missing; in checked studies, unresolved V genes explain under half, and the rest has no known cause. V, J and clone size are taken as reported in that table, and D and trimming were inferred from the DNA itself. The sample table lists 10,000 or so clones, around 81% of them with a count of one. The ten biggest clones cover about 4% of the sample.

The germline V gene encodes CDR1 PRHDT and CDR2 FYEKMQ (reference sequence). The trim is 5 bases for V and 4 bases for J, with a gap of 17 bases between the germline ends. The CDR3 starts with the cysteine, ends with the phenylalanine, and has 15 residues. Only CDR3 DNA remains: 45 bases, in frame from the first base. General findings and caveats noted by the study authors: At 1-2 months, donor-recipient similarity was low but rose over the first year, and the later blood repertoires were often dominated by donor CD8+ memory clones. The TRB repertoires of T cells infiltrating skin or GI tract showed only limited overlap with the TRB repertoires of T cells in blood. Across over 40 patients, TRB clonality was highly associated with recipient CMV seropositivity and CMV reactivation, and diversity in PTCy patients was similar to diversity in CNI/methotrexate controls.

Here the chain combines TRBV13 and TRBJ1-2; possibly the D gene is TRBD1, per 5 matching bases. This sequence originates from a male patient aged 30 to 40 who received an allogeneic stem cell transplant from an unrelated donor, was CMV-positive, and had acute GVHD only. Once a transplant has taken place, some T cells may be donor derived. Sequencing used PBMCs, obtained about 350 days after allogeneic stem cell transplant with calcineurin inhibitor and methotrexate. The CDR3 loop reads CASSLGGGRTYGYTF. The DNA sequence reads TGTGCCAGCAGCCTCGGGGGTGGGCGGACCTATGGCTACACCTTC.